Shown below are 10 T cell receptor beta chains from a single sample sequenced in a study of control samples from healthy donors and cancer patients. Assay: immunoSEQ multiplex PCR; the TCRdb copy retains only in-frame clones and omits some. The table includes around 120,000 clones, approximately 94% detected once. Sequenced input: PBMCs. These receptors came from a man aged 45-60 years with head and neck cancer.

The V gene is TRBV6-2 or TRBV6-3, the J gene TRBJ2-5; 7 bases agree with TRBD1. In germline, CDR1 is MNHEY, CDR2 SVGEGT. The CDR3 is made up of 17 amino acids. J lost 4 bases, V lost 0 bases, and 11 bases had no gene match. The DNA of the CDR3 is TGTGCCAGCAGTTACTCATCCGAGGGGGCTTTAGGAGAGACCCAGTACTTC. This sequence encodes CASSYSSEGALGETQYF.

The chain is built from TRBV6-5 and TRBJ1-4; D ambiguous. The germline V gene encodes CDR1 MNHEY and CDR2 SVGAGI. The length of the CDR3 is 14 residues. Trimming pared 4 bases from V and 0 bases from J, leaving 6 bases between. The CDR3 loop is CASSWGSTNEKLFF. CDR3 DNA sequence: TGTGCCAGCAGTTGGGGATCAACTAATGAAAAACTGTTTTTT.

V and J are TRBV7-9 and TRBJ1-6; possible D gene TRBD1, 5 bases. V gave up 5 bases and J gave up 7 bases, with 12 bases separating them. Germline V gene data show CDR1 as SEHNR and CDR2 as FQNEAQ (reference sequence). The CDR3 is 14 amino acids. For the CDR3, the DNA is TGTGCCAGCAGCGCGGACACGAGGAATTCACCCCTCCACTTT. This translates into CASSADTRNSPLHF.

The chain links TRBV6-5 to TRBJ2-7, with 7 bases identical to TRBD1. Germline V gene data show CDR1 as MNHEY and CDR2 as SVGAGI. The CDR3 has 14 residues. V trimming: 4 bases; J trimming: 3 bases; junction bases outside the gene matches: 6. The CDR3, as DNA: TGTGCCAGCAGTTTAATGACAGGGAACTACGAGCAGTACTTC. Translated, it gives CASSLMTGNYEQYF.

This chain connects TRBV30 to TRBJ1-1; D may be TRBD1 (5 bases). The CDR3 contains 13 residues. The ends were cut back, 1 base at V and 1 base at J, with 7 bases in the middle. Germline lookup yields CDR1 GTSNPN and CDR2 SVGIG (reference sequence). This chain's CDR3 is CAWSGGGNTEAFF. The CDR3 DNA sequence: TGTGCCTGGAGTGGGGGGGGGAACACTGAAGCTTTCTTT.

The genes are TRBV2 and TRBJ2-3, with a tentative D call TRBD2 (6 bases). CDR1 is SNHLY, CDR2 FYNNEI, per germline. V was cut by 3 bases and J by 1 base, with 8 bases left in between. The CDR3 has 14 residues. DNA of the CDR3: TGTGCCAGCAGTGATTGGGGGGGCACAGATACGCAGTATTTT. Residues: CASSDWGGTDTQYF.

The rearrangement uses TRBV7-8 and TRBJ1-5; D gene uncertain. Germline V gives CDR1 SGHVS, CDR2 FQNEAQ. Trimming stripped 1 base from V and 4 bases from J, with 17 bases between. The CDR3 runs 17 residues. As DNA, the CDR3 is TGTGCCAGCAGCTTAGAGCCGGGGTATGGAGGGAATCAGCCCCAGCATTTT. This sequence encodes CASSLEPGYGGNQPQHF.

The chain uses TRBV10-3 and TRBJ2-1; D is ambiguous. The V gene's germline CDR1 is ENHRY and CDR2 SYGVKD. Trimming cost V 1 base and J 5 bases, with 3 bases left between them. The CDR3 is 12 amino acids. The CDR3 spells CAISEYNNEQFF. CDR3 DNA sequence: TGTGCCATCAGTGAGTATAACAATGAGCAGTTCTTC.

The chain carries TRBV7-8 and TRBJ1-2, with TRBD1 matching 7 bases. Germline V gene data show CDR1 as SGHVS and CDR2 as FQNEAQ. Trimming took 0 bases from V and 8 from J; bases not matched to a gene: 9. The CDR3 extends over 15 amino acids. CDR3: CASSLAVTGRPGYTF. The CDR3 region has the DNA TGTGCCAGCAGCTTAGCGGTGACAGGGAGGCCCGGCTACACCTTC.

The V and J genes are TRBV11-3 and TRBJ2-7; D is ambiguous. V lost 5 bases to trimming and J lost 3 bases, with 17 bases between them. This CDR3 comprises 15 residues. Germline CDR1 and CDR2: SGHNT and YENEEA. This chain's CDR3 is CASSRPGREIYEQYF. CDR3 nucleotides: TGTGCCAGCAGCCGCCCTGGGCGTGAGATCTACGAGCAGTACTTC.